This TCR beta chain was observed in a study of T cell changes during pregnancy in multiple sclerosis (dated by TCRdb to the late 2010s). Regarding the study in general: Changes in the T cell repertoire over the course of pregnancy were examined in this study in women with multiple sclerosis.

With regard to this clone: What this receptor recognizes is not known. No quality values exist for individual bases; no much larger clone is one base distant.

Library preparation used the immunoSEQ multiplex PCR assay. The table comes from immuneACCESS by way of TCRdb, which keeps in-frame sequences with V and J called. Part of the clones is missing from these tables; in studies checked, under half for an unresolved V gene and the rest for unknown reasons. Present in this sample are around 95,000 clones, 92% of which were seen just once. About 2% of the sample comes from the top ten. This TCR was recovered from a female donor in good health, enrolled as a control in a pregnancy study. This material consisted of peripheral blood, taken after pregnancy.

For the CDR3, the sequence is CASRSQSYEQYF. The nucleotide sequence reads as follows: TGTGCCAGCAGATCACAGAGCTACGAGCAGTACTTC. This receptor chain uses TRBV6-1 and TRBJ2-7; the D gene cannot be named for sure. From cysteine to phenylalanine, the CDR3 is 12 amino acids long. Just CDR3 DNA is preserved here, 36 bases in frame from base 1. V and J are truncated by 6 bases and 3 bases respectively, leaving an intervening sequence of 9 bases. The CDR1 and CDR2 encoded by the germline V gene are MNHNS and SASEGT.